This T cell receptor (beta chain) was sequenced for a study of identical twins. With no exceptions, donors were healthy Caucasians. On this clonotype: The antigen is unknown.

Overall study results and limits: Conclusions leaned on cross-sectional statistical analysis and did not track the same donors over time. While abundant cord blood beta clonotypes carried fewer insertions, memory repertoires showed no such pattern. Zero-insertion analyses might be partly confounded by invariant T cells like MAIT and iNKT.

There are 16 residues in the CDR3. V gave up 0 bases and J gave up 8 bases; unmatched junction bases: 10. The germline V gene encodes CDR1 SGHRS and CDR2 YFSETQ. In TCRdb, the 5' RACE reads were re-called with MiXCR into one record per CDR3 protein. The sample shows hundreds of thousands of distinct CDR3 sequences, about 12% of them seen only once. These data were likewise used in another study, on yellow fever vaccine responses in identical twins.

Sequencing was done on a sample of PBMCs. The clonotype originates from a woman under 30 in good health. The chain couples TRBV5-1 to TRBJ2-1, with 8 bases fitting TRBD2. CDR3 loop: CASSLVFGGGWDEQFF. The DNA of the CDR3 is TGCGCCAGCAGCTTGGTGTTTGGCGGGGGGTGGGATGAGCAGTTCTTC.